This is a list of T cell receptor beta chains from one sample in a study of T cell responses to AZD1222 COVID-19 vaccine. TCRdb keeps only in-frame clones here, not all; method: immunoSEQ multiplex PCR. This repertoire shows 140,000 to 150,000 clones, around 91% found once; its top ten account for 1.6%. Here the sequenced sample was peripheral blood, taken on day 0 of AZD1222 vaccination. The receptors stem from an adult in good health. The CDR3 runs from the conserved cysteine through the conserved F or W. The order of the fields is J gene, clone size, V gene, D gene, CDR3 DNA, CDR3 protein. D genes are given only for firm matches. The size field is filled for only some rows; it gives once, few, many or a size class.

>TRBJ1-6|-|TRBV7-9|TRBD1
TGTGCCAGCAGCTTACCGGGACAGCCCAATTCACCCCTCCACTTT
CASSLPGQPNSPLHF
>TRBJ2-7|-|TRBV5-1|TRBD2
TGCGCCAGCAGCCACCCTATGACTAGCGGGAGCTCCTACGAGCAGTACTTC
CASSHPMTSGSSYEQYF
>TRBJ1-1|-|TRBV5-1|-
TGCGCCAGCAGCTTCCTGAAGGGCGTGAACACTGAAGCTTTCTTT
CASSFLKGVNTEAFF
>TRBJ2-1|-|TRBV9|TRBD1
TGTGCCAGCAGCGACTTTGGGACAGGGGAAGAGCAGTTCTTC
CASSDFGTGEEQFF
>TRBJ1-1|-|TRBV19|-
TGTGCCAGGGAAAATAGGGGTGGGGGAGGAACTGAAGCTTTCTTT
CARENRGGGGTEAFF
>TRBJ1-6|few|TRBV30|-
TGTGCCTGGGCGGGTAAAGTTTGGAGGAATAATTCACCCCTCCACTTT
CAWAGKVWRNNSPLHF
>TRBJ1-4|once|TRBV5-6|-
TGTGCCAGCAGCTTTCGGACAGCTATTAATGAAAAACTGTTTTTT
CASSFRTAINEKLFF
>TRBJ2-3|-|TRBV19|TRBD1
TGTGCCAGTAGTAAGCTGGACAGGGGGCTTGGCGCAGATACGCAGTATTTT
CASSKLDRGLGADTQYF
>TRBJ2-3|-|TRBV9|-
TGTGCCAGCAGCCCCCAGGGCACCTACACAGATACGCAGTATTTT
CASSPQGTYTDTQYF
>TRBJ2-2|-|TRBV10-1|TRBD2
TGCGCCAGCAGCCGCGGTCTTAGCACTAGCGGAGACACCGGGGAGCTGTTTTTT
CASSRGLSTSGDTGELFF
>TRBJ1-6|-|TRBV5-4|TRBD1
TGTGCCAGCAGTTTGGACAGGGATCCTGTTCTGGCCCTCCACTTT
CASSLDRDPVLALHF
>TRBJ1-1|-|TRBV28|-
TGTGCCAGCAGTCTCTTTGTATACAGGGACCATCGGGTGAACACTGAAGCTTTCTTT
CASSLFVYRDHRVNTEAFF
>TRBJ2-7|-|TRBV9|-
TGTGCCAGCAGCGTAGCAGGGACAAAGTCCTACGAGCAGTACTTC
CASSVAGTKSYEQYF
>TRBJ1-2|-|TRBV18|-
TGTGCCAGCTCACCACAGGCTAGGGACGGCTACACCTTC
CASSPQARDGYTF
>TRBJ2-1|-|TRBV19|-
TGTGCCAGTAGTCCCGCTCTACCCACCTACAATGAGCAGTTCTTC
CASSPALPTYNEQFF
>TRBJ1-1|-|TRBV5-4|-
TGTGCCAGCAGCTTAGGGGAGAACACTGAAGCTTTCTTT
CASSLGENTEAFF
>TRBJ1-1|-|TRBV7-9|TRBD1
TGTGCCAGCAGCTACCGACAGGGGACGAACACTGAAGCTTTCTTT
CASSYRQGTNTEAFF
>TRBJ1-1|-|TRBV5-1|-
TGCGCCAGCAGCTTGAGTGGGATAACAACTGAAGCTTTCTTT
CASSLSGITTEAFF
>TRBJ2-2|-|TRBV5-6|-
TGTGCCAGCAGCTTGGACAGGGCCCCGAACACCGGGGAGCTGTTTTTT
CASSLDRAPNTGELFF
>TRBJ2-3|-|TRBV15|TRBD2
TGTGCCACTGCTCCCCTAAGCGGGGGGCCGGGTTATACGCAGTATTTT
CATAPLSGGPGYTQYF
>TRBJ2-2|-|TRBV11-2|-
TGTGCCAGCAGCTTAGTTGGGCGGGGGAACACCGGGGAGCTGTTTTTT
CASSLVGRGNTGELFF
>TRBJ1-3|-|TRBV28|-
TGTGCCAGCAGTCCCCTGGTGGGAACTAATCTCCCTGGAAACACCATATATTTT
CASSPLVGTNLPGNTIYF
>TRBJ2-2|-|TRBV5-1|TRBD1
TGCGCCAGCAGCATTAGAGGACAGGGGAACACCGGGGAGCTGTTTTTT
CASSIRGQGNTGELFF
>TRBJ1-1|-|TRBV6-5|-
TGTGCCAGCAGGAAAGACAGCGACACTGAAGCTTTCTTT
CASRKDSDTEAFF
>TRBJ1-2|few|TRBV14|-
TGTGCCAGCAGCCAAGTTGTATCAGGGGTGAATGGCTACACCTTC
CASSQVVSGVNGYTF
>TRBJ1-2|-|TRBV6-5|-
TGTGCCAGCAAGTCAGGTCGGTTCGGCTACACCTTC
CASKSGRFGYTF
>TRBJ2-5|-|TRBV4-2|TRBD1
TGTGCCAGCAGCCAAACTGCCTTTGTCGGACAGGGGGATGGAGAGACCCAGTACTTC
CASSQTAFVGQGDGETQYF
>TRBJ2-5|-|TRBV15|-
TGTGCCACCAGCCCGAGCACCCAAGAGACCCAGTACTTC
CATSPSTQETQYF
>TRBJ1-5|few|TRBV28|-
TGTGCCAGCAGTTTTGGGGGCTTCGGGCGCGGCAATCAGCCCCAGCATTTT
CASSFGGFGRGNQPQHF
>TRBJ1-1|-|TRBV19|-
TGTGCCAGTAGTATTAAGGGGGGCCTGGGCCACTACACTGAAGCTTTCTTT
CASSIKGGLGHYTEAFF
>TRBJ1-4|-|TRBV7-6|-
TGTGCCAGCAGCTTAGGAGCAGGGGAGAATGAAAAACTGTTTTTT
CASSLGAGENEKLFF
>TRBJ1-6|-|TRBV6-5|TRBD1
TGTGCCAGCAGTTACCAGAGGGGGCTGAATTCACCCCTCCACTTT
CASSYQRGLNSPLHF
>TRBJ1-2|-|TRBV9|TRBD1
TGTGCCAGCAGCCGAGGACAGGGTCAGCACTACACCTTC
CASSRGQGQHYTF
>TRBJ2-2|-|TRBV9|TRBD1
TGTGCCAGCAGCGTCCTCAGGGGGCGTAACACCGGGGAGCTGTTTTTT
CASSVLRGRNTGELFF
>TRBJ1-2|-|TRBV4-2|-
TGTGCCAGCAGCCAAGAACTCGACCGGGGGCATGGCTACACCTTC
CASSQELDRGHGYTF
>TRBJ2-2|once|TRBV5-1|-
TGCGCCAGCAGCATAGGGACCGACACCGGGGAGCTGTTTTTT
CASSIGTDTGELFF
>TRBJ2-5|-|TRBV27|-
TGTGCCAGCAGTTTATGGGCCGCGGGACAGAGGGAGACCCAGTACTTC
CASSLWAAGQRETQYF
>TRBJ2-2|-|TRBV5-1|-
TGCGCCAGCAGCTCCATGGGTATTACCGGGGAGCTGTTTTTT
CASSSMGITGELFF
>TRBJ2-1|-|TRBV5-6|-
TGTGCCAGCAGCCGTCGGCCGGGACATTACAATGAGCAGTTCTTC
CASSRRPGHYNEQFF
>TRBJ1-1|once|TRBV29-1|-
TGCAGCGTTGAAGTAGGACAGAACACTGAAGCTTTCTTT
CSVEVGQNTEAFF
>TRBJ1-4|-|TRBV7-2|-
TGTGCCAGCAGCTTAGCTCTTTCCGAAAAACTGTTTTTT
CASSLALSEKLFF
>TRBJ1-1|-|TRBV11-2|TRBD1
TGTGCCAGCAGTCATAACAGGGGAACTGAAGCTTTCTTT
CASSHNRGTEAFF
>TRBJ1-5|-|TRBV24-1|-
TGTGCCACCAGTGATTCCATACCCGAGCAGGGTCAGAAGCAGCCCCAGCATTTT
CATSDSIPEQGQKQPQHF
>TRBJ2-1|once|TRBV11-2|-
TGTGCCAGCAGCTTAGCAAGAACTTTCAATGAGCAGTTCTTC
CASSLARTFNEQFF